Listed below are T cell receptor beta chains from one sample, sequenced in a study of blood T cell repertoires in COVID-19. Here immunoSEQ multiplex PCR was the method, and the copy in TCRdb shows in-frame clones only, minus some. The profile shows about 98,000 clones, 84% of them singletons. Specimen: peripheral blood. These receptors were collected from a man aged 40-50 years with active or convalescent COVID-19. CDR3s include the opening cysteine and the closing phenylalanine or tryptophan. D genes are given only for firm matches. Clone size is stated in some rows and not others, as once, few, many or a class when expanded.

-,TRBJ2-1,TRBV3-1/TRBV3-2,-,TGTGCCAGCAGCACCCGGACAGAGTTTAATGAGCAGTTCTTC,CASSTRTEFNEQFF
-,TRBJ2-3,TRBV9,-,TGTGCCAGCAGCGTAGATAACAGGGAAACAGATACGCAGTATTTT,CASSVDNRETDTQYF
-,TRBJ1-6,TRBV9,-,TGTGCCAGCAGCGTAGGGGGAGGTTCACCCCTCCACTTT,CASSVGGGSPLHF
once,TRBJ1-2,TRBV2,TRBD1,TGTGCCAGCAGCTCCGGGACAGGTTCATATGGCTACACCTTC,CASSSGTGSYGYTF
-,TRBJ2-5,TRBV12-3/TRBV12-4,-,TGTGCTACCTCCCCGGGGCAAGAGACCCAGTACTTC,CATSPGQETQYF
-,TRBJ1-6,TRBV7-9,TRBD1,TGTGCCAGCAGCACAATGGACAGGGCAAACAATTCACCCCTCCACTTT,CASSTMDRANNSPLHF
-,TRBJ1-1,TRBV19,-,TGTGCCAGTAGTTTCCAGATGAACACTGAAGCTTTCTTT,CASSFQMNTEAFF
-,TRBJ2-7,TRBV7-8,TRBD1,TGTGCCAGCAGCCGGGACAGGGGGTCCTACGAGCAGTACTTC,CASSRDRGSYEQYF
-,TRBJ2-1,TRBV10-1,TRBD2,TGCGCCAGCAGCCCGGGGGGGCGGTACAATGAGCAGTTCTTC,CASSPGGRYNEQFF
-,TRBJ1-2,TRBV19,TRBD1,TGTGCCACCCACTCAGGGGGGTTAGGGGGGCACTATGGCTACACCTTC,CATHSGGLGGHYGYTF
-,TRBJ2-7,TRBV3-1/TRBV3-2,-,TGTGCCAGCAGCCAAGAAGGGGGCAAATTCTTCGGGGGCTACGAGCAGTACTTC,CASSQEGGKFFGGYEQYF
-,TRBJ2-3,TRBV2,TRBD2,TGTGCCAGCAGTGCCAGCGGGGGGCAAAGCACAGATACGCAGTATTTT,CASSASGGQSTDTQYF
once,TRBJ1-2,TRBV28,-,TGTGCCAGCACCGGGCAGGGGTCGGATGGCTACACCTTC,CASTGQGSDGYTF
-,TRBJ2-3,TRBV28,TRBD2,TGTGCCAGCAGTCCCAACTCTGGGCTAGCGGGGGCGTCAAATACGCAGTATTTT,CASSPNSGLAGASNTQYF
-,TRBJ1-2,TRBV4-2,-,TGTGCCAGCAGCCAAGACAACTTTGGTTATGGCTACACCTTC,CASSQDNFGYGYTF
-,TRBJ1-4,TRBV3-1/TRBV3-2,TRBD1,TGTGCCAGCAGCCCATCGACAGGGGCCCTTAATGAAAAACTGTTTTTT,CASSPSTGALNEKLFF
once,TRBJ2-3,TRBV21-1,-,TGTGCCAGCAGCACCGGGACAGGGGATCCGTATTTT,CASSTGTGDPYF
-,TRBJ1-2,TRBV20-1,-,TGCAGTGCTACAGGGGTAGATGGCTACACCTTC,CSATGVDGYTF
few,TRBJ2-2,TRBV2,-,TGTGCCAGCAATCCCCGGGACTCGAACACCGGGGAGCTGTTTTTT,CASNPRDSNTGELFF
-,TRBJ1-6,TRBV15,TRBD1,TGTGCCACCAGCAGAGAAGGGGGCCCTAATTCACCCCTCCACTTT,CATSREGGPNSPLHF
once,TRBJ2-7,TRBV29-1,-,TGCAGCGTTGAACTCACGGGGAACGAGCAGTACTTC,CSVELTGNEQYF
-,TRBJ1-1,TRBV5-5,-,TGTGCCAGCAGCTTGACAGACATGAACACTGAAGCTTTCTTT,CASSLTDMNTEAFF
-,TRBJ2-5,TRBV6-1,TRBD2,TGTGCCAGCAGTGATTTTAGCGGGCTCCAAGAGACCCAGTACTTC,CASSDFSGLQETQYF
-,TRBJ1-3,TRBV7-9,-,TGTGCCAGCAGCTTATCCGAGGGCTGCTCTGGAAACACCATATATTTT,CASSLSEGCSGNTIYF
-,TRBJ2-7,TRBV19,TRBD1,TGTGCCAGTAGTATGCCGGGACAGGGGGTTTACGAGCAGTACTTC,CASSMPGQGVYEQYF
-,TRBJ2-3,TRBV4-1,-,TGCGCCAGCAGCCAAGGGAGCTGGGATACGCAGTATTTT,CASSQGSWDTQYF
once,TRBJ1-5,TRBV2,-,TGTGCCAGCAGTGAAAAGGGGTTGGGCAATCAGCCCCAGCATTTT,CASSEKGLGNQPQHF
-,TRBJ1-6,TRBV11-2,TRBD1,TGTGCCAGCAGCGTCCGCCGGGACAGGGGCTTGAATTCACCCCTCCACTTT,CASSVRRDRGLNSPLHF
once,TRBJ1-5,TRBV12-5,TRBD1,TGTGCTAGTGGTTTGGTTCAGGGACAGGGCCAGCCCCAGCATTTT,CASGLVQGQGQPQHF
-,TRBJ1-6,TRBV18,-,TGTGCCAGCTCACCACCCGACAGGATTAATTCACCCCTCCACTTT,CASSPPDRINSPLHF
-,TRBJ2-1,TRBV9,-,TGTGCCAGCAGCGTAGACCGGAGCTCCTACAATGAGCAGTTCTTC,CASSVDRSSYNEQFF
-,TRBJ2-7,TRBV6-5,TRBD1,TGTGCCAGCACCCGGACAGGGTTTGACTCCTACGAGCAGTACTTC,CASTRTGFDSYEQYF
-,TRBJ2-3,TRBV19,TRBD2,TGTGCCAGTGTGACTAGCGGAAGCACAGATACGCAGTATTTT,CASVTSGSTDTQYF
-,TRBJ2-3,TRBV5-1,-,TGCGCCAGCAGCTTGGTGGGGCAGGGAAGCACAGATACGCAGTATTTT,CASSLVGQGSTDTQYF
-,TRBJ1-6,TRBV19,-,TGTGCCAGTAGTATGATGCCAGGGTGGAATTCACCCCTCCACTTT,CASSMMPGWNSPLHF
-,TRBJ2-2,TRBV5-1,-,TGCGCCAGCAGCTTGAGGCAGGGATCCGGGGAGCTGTTTTTT,CASSLRQGSGELFF
-,TRBJ1-5,TRBV7-2,-,TGTGCCAGCAGCTTAGGAACTGGGGCCGGTCAGCCCCAGCATTTT,CASSLGTGAGQPQHF
-,TRBJ1-1,TRBV11-2,TRBD1,TGTGCCAGCAGCCGGGCCGGGACAGGGGCTGAAGCTTTCTTT,CASSRAGTGAEAFF
-,TRBJ2-2,TRBV5-1,-,TGCGCCAGCAGCTTGGGCGAGGCCAACACCGGGGAGCTGTTTTTT,CASSLGEANTGELFF
-,TRBJ2-7,TRBV5-4,TRBD2,TGTGCCAGCAGCGCTCCGGGACTAGCGGGGGTTACCTACGAGCAGTACTTC,CASSAPGLAGVTYEQYF
-,TRBJ2-3,TRBV19,-,TGTGCCAGTAGTATTTCTAGCGGCACAGATACGCAGTATTTT,CASSISSGTDTQYF
-,TRBJ1-2,TRBV5-1,-,TGCGCCAGCAGCTTGGATTCCGTTGACGCGACATTTAAAGGCACCTTC,CASSLDSVDATFKGTF
-,TRBJ1-6,TRBV9,-,TGTGCCAGCAGCGTAGCTGGGACAAAAGGTTCACCCCTCCACTTT,CASSVAGTKGSPLHF
-,TRBJ1-4,TRBV9,TRBD1,TGTGCCAGCAGCGTACAGGGGGCGCAAGGCGAAAAACTGTTTTTT,CASSVQGAQGEKLFF
-,TRBJ1-1,TRBV30,-,TGTGCCTGGACGGGTCAGAGGCGGCCGGCGGGGGGCACTGAAGCTTTCTTT,CAWTGQRRPAGGTEAFF
-,TRBJ2-7,TRBV27,TRBD2,TGTGCCAGCAGCCAATCGGGACTAGCGGGGAGCCACGAGCAGTACTTC,CASSQSGLAGSHEQYF
-,TRBJ2-7,TRBV7-5,-,TGTGTCAGAAGATTGGACAACGAGCAGTACTTC,CVRRLDNEQYF
once,TRBJ2-1,TRBV5-1,TRBD1,TGCGCCAGCAGCTCTGGACAGGCGGTCCAGAACAATGAGCAGTTCTTC,CASSSGQAVQNNEQFF
few,TRBJ2-7,TRBV10-1,-,TGCGCCAGCAGTGTCATACAGGGCCGGGAGCAGTACTTC,CASSVIQGREQYF
-,TRBJ2-3,TRBV12-3/TRBV12-4,-,TGTGCCAGCAGTTTTGAGAGGGCAGATACGCAGTATTTT,CASSFERADTQYF
-,TRBJ1-5,TRBV7-9,TRBD1,TGTGCCAGCAGCACTGGGACAGGGGTGATCCAGCCCCAGCATTTT,CASSTGTGVIQPQHF
-,TRBJ2-3,TRBV9,-,TGTGCCAGCAGCGTAGGAGACTTGAACACAGATACGCAGTATTTT,CASSVGDLNTDTQYF
-,TRBJ1-6,TRBV2,-,TGTGCCAGCAGTGACGGGTGGTTAACCCTCCACTTT,CASSDGWLTLHF
-,TRBJ2-7,TRBV7-2,-,TGTGCCAGCAGATCTCAGGGTCTCCCCTCCTACGAGCAGTACTTC,CASRSQGLPSYEQYF